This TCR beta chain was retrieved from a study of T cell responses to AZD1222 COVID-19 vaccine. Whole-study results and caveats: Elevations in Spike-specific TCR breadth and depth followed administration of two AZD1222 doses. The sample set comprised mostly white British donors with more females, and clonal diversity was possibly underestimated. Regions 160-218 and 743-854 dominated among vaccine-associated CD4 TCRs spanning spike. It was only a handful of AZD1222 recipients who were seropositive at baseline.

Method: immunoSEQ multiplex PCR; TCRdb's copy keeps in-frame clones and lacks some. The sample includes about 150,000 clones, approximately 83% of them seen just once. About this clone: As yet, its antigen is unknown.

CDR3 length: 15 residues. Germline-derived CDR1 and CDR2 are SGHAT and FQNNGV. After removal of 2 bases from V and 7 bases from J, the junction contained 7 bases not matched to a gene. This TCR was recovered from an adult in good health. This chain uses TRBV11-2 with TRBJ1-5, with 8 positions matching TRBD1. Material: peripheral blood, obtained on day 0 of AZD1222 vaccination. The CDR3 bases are TGTGCCAGCAGCTTAACGGGGGGGGACAGGCAGCCCCAGCATTTT. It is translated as CASSLTGGDRQPQHF.